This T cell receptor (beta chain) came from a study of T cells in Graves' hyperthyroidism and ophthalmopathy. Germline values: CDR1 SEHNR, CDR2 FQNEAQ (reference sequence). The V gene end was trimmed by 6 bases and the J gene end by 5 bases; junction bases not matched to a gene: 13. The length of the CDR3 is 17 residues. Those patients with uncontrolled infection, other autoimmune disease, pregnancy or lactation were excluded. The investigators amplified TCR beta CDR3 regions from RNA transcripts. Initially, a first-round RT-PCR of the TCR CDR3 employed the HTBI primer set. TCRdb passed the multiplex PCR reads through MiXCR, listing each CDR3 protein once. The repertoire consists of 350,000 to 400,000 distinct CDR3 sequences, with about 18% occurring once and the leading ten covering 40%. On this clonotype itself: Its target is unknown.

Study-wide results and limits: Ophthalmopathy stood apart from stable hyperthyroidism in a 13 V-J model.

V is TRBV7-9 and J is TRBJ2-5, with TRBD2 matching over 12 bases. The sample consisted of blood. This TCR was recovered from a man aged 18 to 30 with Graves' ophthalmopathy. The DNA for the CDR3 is TGTGCCAGCAGTCGGGACTCTAGCGGGGGGGTTGAGGAGACCCAGTACTTC. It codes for CASSRDSSGGVEETQYF.